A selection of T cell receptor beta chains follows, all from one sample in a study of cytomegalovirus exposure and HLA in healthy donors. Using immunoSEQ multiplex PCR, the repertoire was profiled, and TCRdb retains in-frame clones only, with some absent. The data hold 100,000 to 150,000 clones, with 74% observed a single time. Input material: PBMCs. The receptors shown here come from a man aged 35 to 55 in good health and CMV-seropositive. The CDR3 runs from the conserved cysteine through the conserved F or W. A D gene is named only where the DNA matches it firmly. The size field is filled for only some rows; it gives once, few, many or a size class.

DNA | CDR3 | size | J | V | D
TGTGCCAGCAGTGGGCAGTACAATGAGCAGTTCTTC | CASSGQYNEQFF | - | TRBJ2-1 | TRBV27 | -
TGCGCCAGCAGCTTGGGGGGACAGACGCACAACAATGAGCAGTTCTTC | CASSLGGQTHNNEQFF | - | TRBJ2-1 | TRBV5-1 | TRBD1
TGTGCCAGCAGCTTCACTAGCGCCTTCTCCTACAATGAGCAGTTCTTC | CASSFTSAFSYNEQFF | - | TRBJ2-1 | TRBV11-3 | TRBD2
TGTGCCAGCAGTGAGGAGGACAGCAATCAGCCCCAGCATTTT | CASSEEDSNQPQHF | - | TRBJ1-5 | TRBV6-1 | -
TGTGCCAGCAGCCCAGCCCAGACAGGGACTGAGGAGCAGTACTTC | CASSPAQTGTEEQYF | - | TRBJ2-7 | TRBV7-7 | -
TGTGCCAGCAGTCCCGCGGGGCCGTACGAGCAGTACTTC | CASSPAGPYEQYF | - | TRBJ2-7 | TRBV27 | -
TGTGCCAGCAGCGCAAATGAGCGCCGCTATGGCTACACCTTC | CASSANERRYGYTF | - | TRBJ1-2 | TRBV6-5 | -
TGTGCCAGCATGGGCGGGCTGAGCTCCTACAATGAGCAGTTCTTC | CASMGGLSSYNEQFF | - | TRBJ2-1 | TRBV6-6 | -
TGTGCCAGCAGTTATGAGAGCTACGAGCAGTACTTC | CASSYESYEQYF | - | TRBJ2-7 | TRBV6-6 | -
TGTGCCAGCAGGCGGACAGGGAGCTCCTACGAGCAGTACTTC | CASRRTGSSYEQYF | - | TRBJ2-7 | TRBV2 | TRBD1
TGTGCCAGCAGATCGGGACCCCGACTAGGTAGTGAAAAACTGTTTTTT | CASRSGPRLGSEKLFF | - | TRBJ1-4 | TRBV28 | -
TGTGCTAGCAGCTTTTTGGACTCGCGATCCTACAATGAGCAGTTCTTC | CASSFLDSRSYNEQFF | - | TRBJ2-1 | TRBV7-7 | -
TGTGCCACGGTGTCAGGGTTCTATGGCTACACCTTC | CATVSGFYGYTF | - | TRBJ1-2 | TRBV6-1 | -
TGTGCCACCAGCTCACGAGGGACTAGCCTCTACGAGCAGTACTTC | CATSSRGTSLYEQYF | - | TRBJ2-7 | TRBV15 | TRBD2
TGTGCCAGCAGCTTAGATAGGCAGGTCAAGGGCTACACCTTC | CASSLDRQVKGYTF | - | TRBJ1-2 | TRBV7-2 | -
TGTGCCAGCAGTACGGCGGGACAGGGAGCAGATACGCAGTATTTT | CASSTAGQGADTQYF | once | TRBJ2-3 | TRBV28 | TRBD1
TGTGCCAGCAGTGACGGGGGGGGACAGGGGTGCGAGACCCAGTACTTC | CASSDGGGQGCETQYF | - | TRBJ2-5 | TRBV6-4 | TRBD1
TGTGCCTGGAGTTCAGGGGCAGGGGCCAACGTCCTGACTTTC | CAWSSGAGANVLTF | - | TRBJ2-6 | TRBV30 | -
TGCAGCGTTGGGGGGGGGAAGGGCACCGGGGAGCTGTTTTTT | CSVGGGKGTGELFF | - | TRBJ2-2 | TRBV29-1 | TRBD2
TGTGCCAGCAGCGCGCTGCCGACTAGCGGGAGTGACATTCAGTACTTC | CASSALPTSGSDIQYF | - | TRBJ2-4 | TRBV7-2 | TRBD2
TGTGCCAGCTCACCGCCCAGGGGCAGGGACTACGAGCAGTACTTC | CASSPPRGRDYEQYF | - | TRBJ2-7 | TRBV6-5 | -
TGTGCCAGCAGTCCCTCCCAAAGGGGGCGCTATGGCTACACCTTC | CASSPSQRGRYGYTF | - | TRBJ1-2 | TRBV28 | TRBD1
TGTGCCAGCAGCGCGGGAGGGACAGGGGACGGCTACACCTTC | CASSAGGTGDGYTF | - | TRBJ1-2 | TRBV9 | TRBD1
TGCAGCGTCTCAGCGGGAGCCAACGAGCAGTACTTC | CSVSAGANEQYF | - | TRBJ2-7 | TRBV29-1 | TRBD2
TGTGCCAGCAGGACAGGTCAAGAGACCCAGTACTTC | CASRTGQETQYF | once | TRBJ2-5 | TRBV2 | -
TGTGCCAGCAGGGGCCCCATGAACACTGAAGCTTTCTTT | CASRGPMNTEAFF | - | TRBJ1-1 | TRBV6-5 | -
TGCGCCAGCAGCTTGGTCGGGACAGGGAACACTGAAGCTTTCTTT | CASSLVGTGNTEAFF | - | TRBJ1-1 | TRBV5-1 | TRBD1
TGTGCCAGCAGCCGAAGGCCCAGACAGGGTCCTACGGAGCAGTACTTC | CASSRRPRQGPTEQYF | - | TRBJ2-7 | TRBV2 | TRBD1
TGTGCCAGCAGTGGGAGCGGGGACCCCTACAATGAGCAGTTCTTC | CASSGSGDPYNEQFF | - | TRBJ2-1 | TRBV6-1 | TRBD2
TGCGCCAGCAGCTTGGGGGTCGGAGCCTACGAGCAGTACTTC | CASSLGVGAYEQYF | - | TRBJ2-7 | TRBV5-1 | -
TGTGCCAGCAGTGTTAACAGGGCCGGGGGGACTGAAGCTTTCTTT | CASSVNRAGGTEAFF | - | TRBJ1-1 | TRBV6-1 | -
TGTGCCAGCAGCTTGGCCAGGGGGATATCTGGAAACACCATATATTTT | CASSLARGISGNTIYF | few | TRBJ1-3 | TRBV5-4 | TRBD1
TGCGCCAGCAGCTTAACTAGCACAGATACGCAGTATTTT | CASSLTSTDTQYF | - | TRBJ2-3 | TRBV5-1 | -
TGTGCCAGCTCCGTAGCGGGAGGTGAGCAGTTCTTC | CASSVAGGEQFF | - | TRBJ2-1 | TRBV2 | TRBD2
TGTGCCAGCAGTGAACAGGCGTACGAGCAGTACTTC | CASSEQAYEQYF | - | TRBJ2-7 | TRBV2 | -
TGCGCCAGCAGCTCGGGTCCGGGACAGGGGGTGGGCTCCTACAATGAGCAGTTCTTC | CASSSGPGQGVGSYNEQFF | - | TRBJ2-1 | TRBV5-1 | TRBD1
TGTGCCAGCAGTGAACAGGGGACCGGGGAGCTGTTTTTT | CASSEQGTGELFF | - | TRBJ2-2 | TRBV25-1 | -
TGTGCCAGCAGTGAAGCGCTTCAGGTACACAATCAGCCCCAGCATTTT | CASSEALQVHNQPQHF | - | TRBJ1-5 | TRBV6-1 | -
TGTGCCAGCAGCGTCTCCGAGAATGGCTACACCTTC | CASSVSENGYTF | - | TRBJ1-2 | TRBV6-1 | -
TGTGCCAGCTCACCATGGTTGACAGGGCCTCCCCCGGGCTCACCCCTCCACTTT | CASSPWLTGPPPGSPLHF | - | TRBJ1-6 | TRBV18 | TRBD1
TGTGCCAGCACCCCAGCTAGCGGCTACGAGCAGTACTTC | CASTPASGYEQYF | - | TRBJ2-7 | TRBV27 | TRBD2
TGTGCCACTAACAGGGATGGAAACACCGGGGAGCTGTTTTTT | CATNRDGNTGELFF | few | TRBJ2-2 | TRBV25-1 | -
TGCGCAGTTCTGATTAACAATGAGCAGTTCTTC | CAVLINNEQFF | few | TRBJ2-1 | TRBV2 | -
TGTGCCAGCAGTCTTACAGGGGTGGCTTTCTTT | CASSLTGVAFF | - | TRBJ1-1 | TRBV6-5 | TRBD1
TGTGCCAGCAGTAAGACAGGGGAGTACGAGCAGTACTTC | CASSKTGEYEQYF | - | TRBJ2-7 | TRBV6-5 | TRBD1
TGTGCCAGCAGTTTGGGGCAGGAGAACTATGGCTACACCTTC | CASSLGQENYGYTF | - | TRBJ1-2 | TRBV28 | -
TGTGCCAGCAGCTTGGACGCTACAGTCCCGGGAACTGAAGCTTTCTTT | CASSLDATVPGTEAFF | - | TRBJ1-1 | TRBV5-4 | -
TGTGCCAGCAGCTCGGAGGGAATGGTAGGGCAGCCCCAGCATTTT | CASSSEGMVGQPQHF | - | TRBJ1-5 | TRBV6-1 | -
TGTGCCAGCAGCTGGGGCACCCGAAGGGGTGGCTACACCTTC | CASSWGTRRGGYTF | few | TRBJ1-2 | TRBV11-2 | -
TGTGCCAGCAGTTCCAGTACTCGTGGCGGGAGGAGCGAGCAGTACTTC | CASSSSTRGGRSEQYF | - | TRBJ2-7 | TRBV27 | TRBD2
TGTGCCAGCAGCGCCCTTAGCGGGAGCTCCTACAATGAGCAGTTCTTC | CASSALSGSSYNEQFF | - | TRBJ2-1 | TRBV9 | TRBD2
TGCGCCAGCAGCTTGGAAGTAGGGAGAAACTATGGCTACACCTTC | CASSLEVGRNYGYTF | once | TRBJ1-2 | TRBV5-1 | -
TGTGCCAGCAGCCGCCCGGGACAGGGCACAGATACGCAGTATTTT | CASSRPGQGTDTQYF | - | TRBJ2-3 | TRBV4-2 | TRBD1
TGTGCCAGCAGCAAGAGGGGACAGCTCCAAGAGACCCAGTACTTC | CASSKRGQLQETQYF | - | TRBJ2-5 | TRBV13 | TRBD1
TGCGCCAGCAGTGACCGACAGGGCGGTAATGAAAAACTGTTTTTT | CASSDRQGGNEKLFF | - | TRBJ1-4 | TRBV10-1 | TRBD1
TGTGCCAGCAGCTTAAGAATAGCGGGAGGGCCCCAAGAGACCCAGTACTTC | CASSLRIAGGPQETQYF | once | TRBJ2-5 | TRBV7-8 | TRBD2
TGTGCCAGCAGCTTAGTACGGGGAGAGGAAAAACTGTTTTTT | CASSLVRGEEKLFF | - | TRBJ1-4 | TRBV7-9 | -